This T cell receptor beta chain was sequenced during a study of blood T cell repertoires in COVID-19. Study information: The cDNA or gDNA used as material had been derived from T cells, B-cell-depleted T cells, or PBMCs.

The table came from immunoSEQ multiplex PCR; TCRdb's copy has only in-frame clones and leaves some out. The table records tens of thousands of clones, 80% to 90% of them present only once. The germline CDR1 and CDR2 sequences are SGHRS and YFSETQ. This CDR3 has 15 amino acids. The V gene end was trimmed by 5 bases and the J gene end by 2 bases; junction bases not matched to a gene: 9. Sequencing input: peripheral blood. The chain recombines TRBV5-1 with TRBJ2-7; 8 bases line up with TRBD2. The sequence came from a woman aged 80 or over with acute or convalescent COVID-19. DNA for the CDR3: TGCGCCAGCAGTCCCTCGGCGGGGGGACCCTACGAGCAGTACTTC. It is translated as CASSPSAGGPYEQYF. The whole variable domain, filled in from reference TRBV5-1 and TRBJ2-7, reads KAGVTQTPRYLIKTRGQQVTLSCSPISGHRSVSWYQQTPGQGLQFLFEYFSETQRNKGNFPGRFSGRQFSNSRSEMNVSTLELGDSALYLCASSPSAGGPYEQYFGPGTRLTVT.